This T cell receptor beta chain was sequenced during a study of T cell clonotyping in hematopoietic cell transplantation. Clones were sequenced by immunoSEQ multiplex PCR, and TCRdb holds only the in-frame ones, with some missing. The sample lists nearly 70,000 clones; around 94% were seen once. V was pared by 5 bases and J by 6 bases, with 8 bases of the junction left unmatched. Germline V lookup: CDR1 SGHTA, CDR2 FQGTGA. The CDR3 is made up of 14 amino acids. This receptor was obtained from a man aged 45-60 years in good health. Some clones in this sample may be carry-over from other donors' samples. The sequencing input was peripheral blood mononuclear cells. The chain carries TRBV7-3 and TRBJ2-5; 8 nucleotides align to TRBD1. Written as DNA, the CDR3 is TGTGCCAGCAGCCCCGGGACAGGCGAGAAGACCCAGTACTTC. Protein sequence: CASSPGTGEKTQYF. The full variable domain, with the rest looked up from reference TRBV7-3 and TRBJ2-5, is GAGVSQTPSNKVTEKGKYVELRCDPISGHTALYWYRQSLGQGPEFLIYFQGTGAADDSGLPNDRFFAVRPEGSVSTLKIQRTERGDSAVYLCASSPGTGEKTQYFGPGTRLLVL.